This T cell receptor (beta chain) was obtained from a study of vaccination and CD4 T cells after COVID-19. The wider study: Six male and four female convalescents took part, two of them Hispanic.

Scientists ran DNA taken from cultured CD4+ T cells through the Oncomine TCR Beta short-read assay for sequencing. MiXCR, applied by TCRdb to the PCR reads, yields one record per CDR3 protein. The profile shows around 20,000 distinct CDR3 sequences, about two fifths of them singletons. In this sample, this clonotype turned up a few times. Its specificity is unknown. Per the germline V gene, CDR1 is SQVTM and CDR2 is ANQGSEA. With 8 bases clipped from V and 0 bases from J, the junction kept 2 bases outside the gene matches. The CDR3 runs 13 residues. The time point was: late sampling 161 to 241 days after vaccination in a few convalescent patients. Stated treatment: approximately 11-day PBMC culture with coronavirus spike peptide pools or control peptides (ViraFEST assay). ViraFEST grew antigen-specific T cells using peptide pools, then sequenced TCRs. Around 2.1 million PBMCs went into each well for culture with approximately 9.4 IU/ml IL-2 and 7.5 to 10 ug/ml peptide pools.

This chain links TRBV29-1 with TRBJ2-3; TRBD2 aligns across 10 bases. This receptor was obtained from a human donor who had recovered from COVID-19. Sequences were derived from CD4+ T cells from blood, cultured in vitro, sampled about 7 months after SARS-CoV-2 vaccination. CDR3 residues: CSLLAGSTDTQYF. The CDR3 DNA follows: TGCAGCCTACTAGCGGGGAGCACAGATACGCAGTATTTT.